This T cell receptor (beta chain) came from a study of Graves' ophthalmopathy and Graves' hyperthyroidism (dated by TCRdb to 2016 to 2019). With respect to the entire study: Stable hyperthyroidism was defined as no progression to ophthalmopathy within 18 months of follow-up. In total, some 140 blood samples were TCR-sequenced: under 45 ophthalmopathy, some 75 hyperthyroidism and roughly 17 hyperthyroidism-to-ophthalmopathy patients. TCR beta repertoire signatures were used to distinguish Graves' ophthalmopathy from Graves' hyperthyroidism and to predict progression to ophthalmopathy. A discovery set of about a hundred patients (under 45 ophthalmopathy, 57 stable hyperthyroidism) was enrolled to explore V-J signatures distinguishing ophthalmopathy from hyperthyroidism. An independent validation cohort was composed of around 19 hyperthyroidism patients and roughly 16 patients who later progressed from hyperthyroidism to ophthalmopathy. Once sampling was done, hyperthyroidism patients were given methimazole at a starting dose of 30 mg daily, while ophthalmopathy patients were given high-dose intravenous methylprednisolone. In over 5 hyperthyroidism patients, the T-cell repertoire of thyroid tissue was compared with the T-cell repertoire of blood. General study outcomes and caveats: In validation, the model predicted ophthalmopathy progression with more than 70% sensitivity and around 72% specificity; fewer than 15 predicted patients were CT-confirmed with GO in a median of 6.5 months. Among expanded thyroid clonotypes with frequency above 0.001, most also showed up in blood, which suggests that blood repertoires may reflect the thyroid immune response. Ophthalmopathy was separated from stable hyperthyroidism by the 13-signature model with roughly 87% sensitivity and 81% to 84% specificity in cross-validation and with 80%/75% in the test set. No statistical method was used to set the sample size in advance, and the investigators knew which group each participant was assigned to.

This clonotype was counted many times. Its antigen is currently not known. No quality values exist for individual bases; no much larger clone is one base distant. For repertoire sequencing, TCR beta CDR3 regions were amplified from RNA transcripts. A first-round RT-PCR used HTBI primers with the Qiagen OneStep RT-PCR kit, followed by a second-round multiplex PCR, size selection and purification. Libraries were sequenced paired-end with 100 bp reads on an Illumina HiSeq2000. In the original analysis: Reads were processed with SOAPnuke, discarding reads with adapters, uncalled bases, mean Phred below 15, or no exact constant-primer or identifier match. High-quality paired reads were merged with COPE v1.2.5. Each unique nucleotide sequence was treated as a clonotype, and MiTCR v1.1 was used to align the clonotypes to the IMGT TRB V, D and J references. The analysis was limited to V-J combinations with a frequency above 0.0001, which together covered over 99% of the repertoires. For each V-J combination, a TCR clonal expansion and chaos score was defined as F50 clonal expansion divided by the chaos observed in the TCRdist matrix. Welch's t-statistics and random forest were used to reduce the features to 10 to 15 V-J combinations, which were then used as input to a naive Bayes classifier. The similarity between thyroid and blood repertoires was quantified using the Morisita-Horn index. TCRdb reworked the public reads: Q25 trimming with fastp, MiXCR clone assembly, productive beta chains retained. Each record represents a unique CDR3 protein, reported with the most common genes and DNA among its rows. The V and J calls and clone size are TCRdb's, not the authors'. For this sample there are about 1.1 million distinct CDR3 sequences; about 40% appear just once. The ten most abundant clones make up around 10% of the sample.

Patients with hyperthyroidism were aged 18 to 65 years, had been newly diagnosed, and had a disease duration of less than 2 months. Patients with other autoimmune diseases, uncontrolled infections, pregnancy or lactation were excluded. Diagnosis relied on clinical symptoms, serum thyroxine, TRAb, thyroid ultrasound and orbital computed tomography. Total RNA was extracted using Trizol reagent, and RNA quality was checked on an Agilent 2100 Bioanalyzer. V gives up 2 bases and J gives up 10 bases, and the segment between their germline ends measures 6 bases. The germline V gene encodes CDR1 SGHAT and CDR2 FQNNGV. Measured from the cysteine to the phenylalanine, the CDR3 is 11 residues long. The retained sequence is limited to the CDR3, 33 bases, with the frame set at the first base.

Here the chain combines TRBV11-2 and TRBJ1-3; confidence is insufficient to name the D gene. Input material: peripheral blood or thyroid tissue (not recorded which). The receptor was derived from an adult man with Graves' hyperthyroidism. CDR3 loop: CASSLLETIYF. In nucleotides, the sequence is TGTGCCAGCAGCTTACTGGAAACCATATATTTT.